Listed below are T cell receptor beta chains from one sample, sequenced in a study of blood T cell repertoires in COVID-19. Profiling relied on immunoSEQ multiplex PCR, and the TCRdb table lists in-frame clones only, not all of them. The sample records under 450,000 clones, approximately 89% being singletons. Sample: peripheral blood. These receptors all stem from a woman in her fifties or sixties with COVID-19, enrolled during active disease. CDR3s include the opening cysteine and the closing phenylalanine or tryptophan. The order of the fields is CDR3 protein, CDR3 DNA, clone size, V gene, D gene, J gene. A D gene is named only where the DNA matches it firmly. A clone size is listed for some rows: how often the clone was seen (once, few, many), or a class if it is expanded.

CASSGSGTGFEAHTF	TGTGCCAGCAGCGGATCCGGGACAGGGTTTGAGGCACACACCTTC	.	TRBV5-6	TRBD1	TRBJ1-2
CASSADRGGAYEQYF	TGTGCCAGCAGCGCGGACCGCGGGGGCGCCTACGAGCAGTACTTC	.	TRBV11-2	.	TRBJ2-7
CASSLGLPGTGELFF	TGTGCCAGCAGCTTGGGACTCCCTGGGACCGGGGAGCTGTTTTTT	.	TRBV7-8	.	TRBJ2-2
CASVRGLSGNTIYF	TGTGCCAGCGTTCGGGGACTCTCTGGAAACACCATATATTTT	.	TRBV28	.	TRBJ1-3
CAWSVFLQGEAFF	TGTGCCTGGAGTGTATTTCTACAGGGTGAAGCTTTCTTT	once	TRBV30	.	TRBJ1-1
CALIPYDYSGNTIYF	TGTGCCCTCATCCCGTATGACTACTCTGGAAACACCATATATTTT	once	TRBV6-5	.	TRBJ1-3
CASSEAQLAPWNEQFF	TGTGCCAGCAGTGAAGCGCAACTAGCGCCCTGGAATGAGCAGTTCTTC	.	TRBV6-1	TRBD2	TRBJ2-1
CASTGTTNEKLFF	TGTGCCAGCACCGGGACAACTAATGAAAAACTGTTTTTT	.	TRBV28	.	TRBJ1-4
CASRPRQSYEQYF	TGTGCCAGCAGGCCGCGACAGTCCTACGAGCAGTACTTC	.	TRBV7-2	.	TRBJ2-7
CASSPTGTGSDEQYF	TGTGCCAGCAGCCCAACCGGGACAGGGAGTGACGAGCAGTACTTC	.	TRBV5-4	TRBD1	TRBJ2-7
CSVEDPSGQGFGEQYF	TGCAGCGTTGAAGATCCTTCGGGACAGGGGTTTGGCGAGCAGTACTTC	.	TRBV29-1	TRBD1	TRBJ2-7
CASSAGLADNEQFF	TGTGCCAGCAGCGCGGGACTAGCGGACAATGAGCAGTTCTTC	.	TRBV9	TRBD2	TRBJ2-1
CASSLGRRGSNEQFF	TGTGCCAGCAGCCTCGGACGCAGGGGGTCCAATGAGCAGTTCTTC	.	TRBV7-2	TRBD1	TRBJ2-1
CASRLGQGKAFF	TGTGCCAGCAGGTTGGGACAGGGGAAAGCTTTCTTT	.	TRBV12-3/TRBV12-4	TRBD1	TRBJ1-1
CASKGTSGTYEQYF	TGTGCCAGCAAGGGGACTAGCGGGACTTACGAGCAGTACTTC	.	TRBV6-5	TRBD2	TRBJ2-7
CAFQNTGANVLTF	TGTGCCTTCCAAAATACAGGGGCCAACGTCCTGACTTTC	.	TRBV30	.	TRBJ2-6
CASSPRDSRNYGYTF	TGTGCCAGCAGCCCCCGGGACTCGAGAAACTATGGCTACACCTTC	.	TRBV11-2	.	TRBJ1-2
CASSYRGSDNEQFF	TGTGCCAGCAGTTACAGGGGCAGTGACAATGAGCAGTTCTTC	.	TRBV6-5	.	TRBJ2-1
CASTPDRVYGYTF	TGTGCCAGTACACCGGACAGAGTCTATGGCTACACCTTC	.	TRBV19	.	TRBJ1-2
CASSQDKQAGTLHF	TGTGCCAGCAGCCAAGACAAGCAGGCTGGAACCCTCCACTTT	.	TRBV3-1/TRBV3-2	.	TRBJ1-6
CASSIDRGVREKLFF	TGTGCCAGTAGTATAGATCGGGGGGTCCGGGAAAAACTGTTTTTT	.	TRBV19	.	TRBJ1-4
CASSPSARVPGDTQYF	TGTGCCAGCTCACCATCGGCTAGAGTGCCCGGAGATACGCAGTATTTT	once	TRBV18	.	TRBJ2-3
CASSSGTGVVAQYF	TGTGCCAGTAGTTCCGGGACAGGGGTTGTTGCCCAGTACTTC	.	TRBV19	TRBD1	TRBJ2-5
CASSINRVGTEAFF	TGTGCCAGTAGTATCAACAGGGTGGGCACTGAAGCTTTCTTT	.	TRBV19	.	TRBJ1-1
CASSLLGRGNTEAFF	TGCGCCAGCAGCTTGCTCGGTCGGGGAAACACTGAAGCTTTCTTT	.	TRBV5-1	.	TRBJ1-1
CASSLAVSDYGYTF	TGCGCCAGCAGCTTGGCCGTATCGGACTATGGCTACACCTTC	once	TRBV5-1	.	TRBJ1-2
CATQGASGANVLTF	TGTGCCACCCAAGGGGCTTCTGGGGCCAACGTCCTGACTTTC	.	TRBV24-1	.	TRBJ2-6
CASSSTDYYGYTF	TGTGCCAGCAGTTCGACAGACTACTATGGCTACACCTTC	.	TRBV7-9	.	TRBJ1-2
CATMKTGATEAFF	TGTGCCACCATGAAAACAGGTGCCACTGAAGCTTTCTTT	.	TRBV19	.	TRBJ1-1
CASSPQGLAGMGEQFF	TGTGCCAGTAGTCCCCAGGGACTAGCGGGGATGGGTGAGCAGTTCTTC	.	TRBV19	TRBD2	TRBJ2-1
CASSPGQGWTEAFF	TGTGCCAGCAGTCCCGGACAGGGGTGGACTGAAGCTTTCTTT	.	TRBV6-5	TRBD1	TRBJ1-1
CASSSSAPGSGSTDTQYF	TGTGCCAGCAGCTCTTCTGCCCCGGGTAGCGGCAGCACAGATACGCAGTATTTT	.	TRBV7-8	.	TRBJ2-3
CASRVGLFAETQYF	TGCGCCAGCAGGGTGGGACTTTTCGCGGAGACCCAGTACTTC	.	TRBV5-1	.	TRBJ2-5
CATTGTSNTGELFF	TGTGCCACCACCGGGACATCGAACACCGGGGAGCTGTTTTTT	.	TRBV24-1	.	TRBJ2-2
CASSRLAGGTGELFF	TGTGCCAGCAGCCGACTAGCGGGGGGCACCGGGGAGCTGTTTTTT	.	TRBV6-2/TRBV6-3	TRBD2	TRBJ2-2
CASSVGRGTEAFF	TGTGCCAGCAGTGTGGGGAGGGGGACTGAAGCTTTCTTT	.	TRBV2	.	TRBJ1-1
CASSLSLGGHNEQFF	TGTGCCAGCAGTTTATCCCTTGGGGGCCACAATGAGCAGTTCTTC	.	TRBV28	.	TRBJ2-1
CASSSRGGSYNEQFF	TGTGCCAGCAGCTCCCGAGGGGGATCCTACAATGAGCAGTTCTTC	.	TRBV9	.	TRBJ2-1
CSVQGADGYTF	TGCAGCGTTCAAGGGGCCGATGGCTACACCTTC	once	TRBV29-1	.	TRBJ1-2
CASSIQYGTGTSAFF	TGTGCCAGTAGTATTCAATACGGGACAGGGACGTCGGCTTTCTTT	.	TRBV19	TRBD1	TRBJ1-1
CAWSVTVYGYTF	TGTGCCTGGAGTGTAACGGTCTATGGCTACACCTTC	.	TRBV30	.	TRBJ1-2
CASSTRLKTVTYEQYF	TGTGCCAGCAGCACCCGGCTTAAGACAGTCACCTACGAGCAGTACTTC	once	TRBV28	.	TRBJ2-7
CASRSAGEQYF	TGTGCCAGCAGGTCTGCGGGGGAGCAGTACTTC	.	TRBV6-5	.	TRBJ2-7
CASKLSPRTDTQYF	TGTGCCAGCAAACTATCCCCCCGCACAGATACGCAGTATTTT	.	TRBV6-5	.	TRBJ2-3
CASSPRTSGAPAVVQYF	TGTGCCAGTAGTCCCCGGACTAGCGGGGCCCCTGCGGTGGTTCAGTACTTC	once	TRBV19	TRBD2	TRBJ2-4